This T cell receptor (beta chain) was obtained from a study of blood T cell repertoires in COVID-19. Turning to the study itself: The United States, Italy and Spain provided the acute and convalescent COVID-19 samples. PBMCs, B-cell-depleted T cells, or T cells provided the cDNA or gDNA that made up the material.

Trimming cost V 5 bases and J 0 bases, with 13 bases left between them. The CDR3 contains 15 residues. Germline CDR1 is MNHEY and CDR2 is SVGAGI. In the source study's methods: Reference gene primers were amplified, and this amplification served to estimate nucleated cell counts. Assay used: immunoSEQ multiplex PCR; TCRdb lists only in-frame clones, some missing. Clone size and V and J calls were adopted from that table, with D and trimming inferred from the DNA. This sample has approximately 300,000 clones, with 80% to 95% found just once. The TCR was taken from a woman aged 30 to 39 with COVID-19, enrolled during active disease. The chain carries TRBV6-5 and TRBJ1-1, with D tentatively TRBD1 (6 bases). The sample consisted of peripheral blood. In nucleotides, the CDR3 is TGTGCCAGCAGTCCTTGGACAGAATTGAACACTGAAGCTTTCTTT. Its translation: CASSPWTELNTEAFF.